Sequencing of this TCR beta chain was carried out in a study of T cell repertoires in cytomegalovirus infection. For the study at large: CMV epitopes used comprised recently identified HLA-C-restricted ones and well-studied HLA-B-restricted ones.

TCRdb used MiXCR to reprocess the reads, holding one entry per CDR3 protein. Here the sample spans around 750,000 distinct CDR3 sequences, approximately 32% being singletons. For this clonotype: Antigen specificity is unknown.

Sequenced material: cultured CD8+ T cells from PBMCs, taken from culture after CMV antigen stimulation. The TCR sequence derives from a human donor in good health (CMV status not recorded). Some clones in this sample may be carry-over from other donors' samples.

In DNA form, the CDR3 reads TGTGCCAGCAGTCCAGAGGGGGCCTTCACTGAAGCTTTCTTT. This encodes CASSPEGAFTEAFF. V gene TRBV11-2 combines with J gene TRBJ1-1, with 7 bases aligning to TRBD1. V was pared by 6 bases and J by 4 bases, with 8 bases of the junction left unmatched. Looked up from germline, CDR1 is SGHAT and CDR2 is FQNNGV. The CDR3 runs 14 residues.